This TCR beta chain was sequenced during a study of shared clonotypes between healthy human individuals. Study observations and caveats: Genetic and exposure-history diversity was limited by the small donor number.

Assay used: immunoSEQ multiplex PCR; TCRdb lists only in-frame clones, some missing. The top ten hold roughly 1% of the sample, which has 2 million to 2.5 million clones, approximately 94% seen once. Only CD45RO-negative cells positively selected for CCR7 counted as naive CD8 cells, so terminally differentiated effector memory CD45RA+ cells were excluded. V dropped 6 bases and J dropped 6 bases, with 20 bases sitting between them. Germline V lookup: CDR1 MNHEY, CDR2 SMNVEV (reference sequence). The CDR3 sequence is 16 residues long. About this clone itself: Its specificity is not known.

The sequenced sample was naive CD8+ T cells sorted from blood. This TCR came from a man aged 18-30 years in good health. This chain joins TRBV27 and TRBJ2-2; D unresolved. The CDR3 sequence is CASSSDDPRKSGELFF. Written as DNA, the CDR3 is TGTGCCAGCAGCTCCGACGACCCCCGAAAGTCCGGGGAGCTGTTTTTT.